These 2 T cell receptor beta chains share one sample of origin, sequenced in a study of OX40 agonist ivuxolimab in advanced cancers. Repertoires were generated with immunoSEQ multiplex PCR, while TCRdb's copy carries only in-frame clones and drops some. Of approximately 7,400 clones listed, 65% to 90% are singletons. Sequences were derived from CD4+ or CD8+ T cells sorted from blood, sampled in a trial of the OX40 agonist ivuxolimab. These receptors all stem from an adult with an advanced solid tumor such as melanoma, head and neck, liver or kidney cancer.

The genes are TRBV7-2 and TRBJ2-7, with unresolved D. With 3 bases removed from V and 5 bases from J, the gap between germline ends came to 5 bases. Germline V lookup: CDR1 SGHTA, CDR2 FQGNSA. The CDR3 totals 11 residues. The CDR3 DNA is TGTGCCAGCAGCTTTCTGGACGAGCAGTACTTC. This translates into CASSFLDEQYF.

The J gene is TRBJ1-5, the V gene TRBV6-1, with D unclear. V was pared by 1 base and J by 5 bases, with 12 bases between. This CDR3 comprises 15 residues. Per germline, CDR1 MNHNS and CDR2 SASEGT. CDR3 DNA: TGTGCCAGCAGTGAAGATTGGGCTCGGGATCAGCCCCAGCATTTT. Protein sequence: CASSEDWARDQPQHF.